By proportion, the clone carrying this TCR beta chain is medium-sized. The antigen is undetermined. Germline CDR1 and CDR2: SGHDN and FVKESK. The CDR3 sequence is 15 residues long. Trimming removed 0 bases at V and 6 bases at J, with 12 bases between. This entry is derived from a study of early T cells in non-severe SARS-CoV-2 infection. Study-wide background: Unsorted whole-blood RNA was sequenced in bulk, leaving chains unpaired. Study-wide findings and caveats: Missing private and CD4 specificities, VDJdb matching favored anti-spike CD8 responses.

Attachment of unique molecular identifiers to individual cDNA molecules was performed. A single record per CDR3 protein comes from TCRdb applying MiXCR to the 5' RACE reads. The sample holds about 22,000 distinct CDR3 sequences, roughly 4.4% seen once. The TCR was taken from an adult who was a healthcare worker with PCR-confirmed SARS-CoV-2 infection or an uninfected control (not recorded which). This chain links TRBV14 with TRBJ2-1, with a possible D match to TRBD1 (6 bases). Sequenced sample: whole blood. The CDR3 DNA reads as TGTGCCAGCAGCCAAGAAGGTCAAGGGGGCAATGAGCAGTTCTTC. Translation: CASSQEGQGGNEQFF.